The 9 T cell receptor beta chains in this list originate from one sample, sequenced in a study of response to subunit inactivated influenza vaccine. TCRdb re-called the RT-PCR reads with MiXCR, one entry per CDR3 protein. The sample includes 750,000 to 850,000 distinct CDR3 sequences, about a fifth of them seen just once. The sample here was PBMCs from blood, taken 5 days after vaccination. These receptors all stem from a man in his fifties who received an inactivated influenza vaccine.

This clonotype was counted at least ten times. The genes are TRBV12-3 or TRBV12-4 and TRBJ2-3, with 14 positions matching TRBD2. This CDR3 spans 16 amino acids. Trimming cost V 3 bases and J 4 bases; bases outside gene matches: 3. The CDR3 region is CASSLGGLAGADTQYF. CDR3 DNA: TGTGCCAGCAGTTTGGGGGGACTAGCGGGAGCAGATACGCAGTATTTT.

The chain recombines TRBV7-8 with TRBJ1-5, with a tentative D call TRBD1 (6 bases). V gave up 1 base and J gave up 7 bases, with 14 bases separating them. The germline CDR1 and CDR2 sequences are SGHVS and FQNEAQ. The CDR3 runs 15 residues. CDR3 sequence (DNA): TGTGCCAGCAGCTTAGGGGCCAGGGGCGGCCAGCCCCAGCATTTT. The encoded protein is CASSLGARGGQPQHF.

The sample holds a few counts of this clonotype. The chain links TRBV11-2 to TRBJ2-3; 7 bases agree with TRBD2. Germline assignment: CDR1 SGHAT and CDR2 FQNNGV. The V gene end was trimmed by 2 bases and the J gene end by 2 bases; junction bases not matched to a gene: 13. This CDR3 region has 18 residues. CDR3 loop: CASSLRTIGSGFTDTQYF. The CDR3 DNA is TGTGCCAGCAGCTTAAGGACGATTGGTAGCGGGTTCACAGATACGCAGTATTTT.

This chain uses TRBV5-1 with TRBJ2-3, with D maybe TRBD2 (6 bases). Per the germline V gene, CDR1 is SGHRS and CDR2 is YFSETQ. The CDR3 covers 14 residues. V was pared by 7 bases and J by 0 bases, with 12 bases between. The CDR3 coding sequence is TGCGCCAGCGGAACCGGGGGTAGCACAGATACGCAGTATTTT. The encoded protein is CASGTGGSTDTQYF.

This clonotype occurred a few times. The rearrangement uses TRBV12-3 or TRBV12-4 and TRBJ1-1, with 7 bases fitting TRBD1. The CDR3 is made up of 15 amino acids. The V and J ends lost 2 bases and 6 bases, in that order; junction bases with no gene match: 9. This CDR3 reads CASSLRQGGRSEAFF. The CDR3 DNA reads TGTGCCAGCAGTTTAAGACAGGGCGGGAGGTCTGAAGCTTTCTTT.

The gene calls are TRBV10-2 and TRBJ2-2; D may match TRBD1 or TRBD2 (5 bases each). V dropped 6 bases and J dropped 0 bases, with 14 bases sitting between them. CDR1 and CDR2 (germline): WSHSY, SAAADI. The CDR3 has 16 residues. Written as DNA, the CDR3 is TGCGCCAGCAGGGCTTCGAGGGGAGCGAACACCGGGGAGCTGTTTTTT. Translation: CASRASRGANTGELFF.

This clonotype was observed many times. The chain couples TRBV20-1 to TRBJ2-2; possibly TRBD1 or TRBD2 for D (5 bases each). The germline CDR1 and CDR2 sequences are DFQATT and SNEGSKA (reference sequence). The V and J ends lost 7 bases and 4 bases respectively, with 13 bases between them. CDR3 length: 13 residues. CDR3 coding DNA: TGCAGTGGGGGGAGAGGGTCCACCGGGGAGCTGTTTTTT. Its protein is CSGGRGSTGELFF.

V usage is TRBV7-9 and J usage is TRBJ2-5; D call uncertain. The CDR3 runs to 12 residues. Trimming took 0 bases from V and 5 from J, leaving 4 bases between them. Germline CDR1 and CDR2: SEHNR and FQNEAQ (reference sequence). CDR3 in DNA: TGTGCCAGCAGCTTAGCGAGCGAGACCCAGTACTTC. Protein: CASSLASETQYF.

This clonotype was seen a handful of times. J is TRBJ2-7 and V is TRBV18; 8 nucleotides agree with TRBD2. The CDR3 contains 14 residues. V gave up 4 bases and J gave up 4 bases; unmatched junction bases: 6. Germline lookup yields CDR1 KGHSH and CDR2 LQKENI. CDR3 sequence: CASSLTSDQYEQYF. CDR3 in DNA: TGTGCCAGCTCACTGACTAGCGATCAATACGAGCAGTACTTC.